The 10 T cell receptor beta chains below come from one sample, sequenced in a study of OX40 agonist ivuxolimab in advanced cancers. Assay: immunoSEQ multiplex PCR; the TCRdb copy retains only in-frame clones and omits some. The repertoire holds about 56,000 clones, around 90% seen once, with about 25% in the top ten. The specimen comprised CD4+ or CD8+ T cells sorted from blood, sampled in a trial of the OX40 agonist ivuxolimab. The receptors originated from an adult with an advanced solid tumor such as melanoma, head and neck, liver or kidney cancer.

This chain connects TRBV11-2 to TRBJ2-5; D perhaps matches TRBD2 (5 bases). The CDR3 is 14 amino acids. Between the trimmed V and J ends, which lost 3 bases and 2 bases, there was a span of 10 bases. Germline V CDR1 and CDR2: SGHAT, FQNNGV. The CDR3: CASSFGLAQETQYF. In nucleotides, the CDR3 is TGTGCCAGCAGCTTTGGGCTAGCACAAGAGACCCAGTACTTC.

The chain carries TRBV9 and TRBJ2-3; D is perhaps TRBD1 or TRBD2 (5 bases each). The V end lost 4 bases, the J end lost 4 bases, and 16 bases lay between the germline ends. The CDR3 loop spans 15 amino acids. Germline CDR1 and CDR2: SGDLS and YYNGEE. The CDR3 DNA follows: TGTGCCAGCAGCTCAGGGACCGCAGTGGCAGATACGCAGTATTTT. It yields the protein CASSSGTAVADTQYF. Combining the CDR3 with reference TRBV9 and TRBJ2-3 gives the whole variable domain DSGVTQTPKHLITATGQRVTLRCSPRSGDLSVYWYQQSLDQGLQFLIQYYNGEERAKGNILERFSAQQFPDLHSELNLSSLELGDSALYFCASSSGTAVADTQYFGPGTRLTVL.

The V gene is TRBV7-6, the J gene TRBJ2-7; TRBD2 agrees at 9 bases. From germline, CDR1 is SGHVS and CDR2 FNYEAQ. This CDR3 contains 16 residues. V lost 1 base and J lost 0; bases outside the gene matches: 4. The CDR3 DNA is TGTGCCAGCAGCTTAGGGCTAGCGGGAAGCTCCTACGAGCAGTACTTC. Translating it yields CASSLGLAGSSYEQYF.

The chain recombines TRBV28 with TRBJ2-7, with D maybe TRBD2 (5 bases). This CDR3 has 14 amino acids. The V end was cut by 5 bases, the J end by 2 bases, with 13 bases between. CDR1 is MDHEN and CDR2 is SYDVKM in the germline V gene. The CDR3 loop is CASSLATRTYEQYF. CDR3 coding DNA: TGTGCCAGCAGTCTAGCTACTAGAACCTACGAGCAGTACTTC. Combining the CDR3 with reference TRBV28 and TRBJ2-7 gives the whole variable domain DVKVTQSSRYLVKRTGEKVFLECVQDMDHENMFWYRQDPGLGLRLIYFSYDVKMKEKGDIPEGYSVSREKKERFSLILESASTNQTSMYLCASSLATRTYEQYFGPGTRLTVT.

The chain is built from TRBV10-2 and TRBJ2-3; D is undetermined. V lost 8 bases and J 3 bases, leaving 18 bases between the germline ends. The CDR3 runs 15 residues. CDR1 WSHSY and CDR2 SAAADI come from the germline V gene. CDR3 in DNA: TGCGCCAGCGACTTCGGCCGGAAGCCGACAGATACGCAGTATTTT. It is translated as CASDFGRKPTDTQYF.

V and J are TRBV6-5 and TRBJ2-5; D possibly corresponds to TRBD2 (6 bases). The CDR3 runs 16 residues. In germline, CDR1 is MNHEY, CDR2 SVGAGI. The germline V and J ends were trimmed by 0 bases and 4 bases, with 15 bases remaining between them. This chain's CDR3 is CASSYSSLVGRETQYF. Here the CDR3 DNA reads TGTGCCAGCAGTTACTCCTCGCTAGTCGGGAGAGAGACCCAGTACTTC.

The V and J genes are TRBV6-1 and TRBJ1-1, with 7 bases that match TRBD1. The CDR3 spans 15 residues. The germline V gene has CDR1 MNHNS and CDR2 SASEGT. The V segment lost 11 bases and the J segment 0 bases; nucleotides outside the gene matches: 12. This CDR3 is CAAMGQSLLNTEAFF. Written as DNA, the CDR3 is TGTGCCGCTATGGGACAGTCTCTTTTGAACACTGAAGCTTTCTTT.

The chain recombines TRBV5-1 with TRBJ2-2; 8 nucleotides match TRBD1. The length of the CDR3 is 15 residues. The trim removed 4 bases at V and 1 base at J, leaving 3 bases unmatched. Germline lookup yields CDR1 SGHRS and CDR2 YFSETQ. CDR3 region: CASSLDRGNTGELFF. Written as DNA, the CDR3 is TGCGCCAGCAGCCTTGACAGGGGGAACACCGGGGAGCTGTTTTTT.

The chain has TRBV27 and TRBJ2-7; D uncertain. The CDR3 loop spans 11 amino acids. The V and J ends lost 4 bases and 6 bases respectively, with 7 bases between them. CDR1 is MNHEY, CDR2 SMNVEV, per germline (reference sequence). CDR3 bases: TGTGCCAGCAGTTCGGCCCGCGAGCAGTACTTC. Translation: CASSSAREQYF.

This clone appeared once. The V call is TRBV7-2, the J call TRBJ2-1; tentatively, D is TRBD1 (6 bases). Germline V lookup: CDR1 SGHTA, CDR2 FQGNSA. V was pared by 3 bases and J by 4 bases, with 19 bases between. The CDR3 contains 17 residues. The CDR3 region has the DNA TGTGCCAGCAGCTTGGTCAACCGCCGGACAGAATACAATGAGCAGTTCTTC. Protein: CASSLVNRRTEYNEQFF.